Given below is one TCR beta chain in context. Original methodology: The assay estimated nucleated cells by amplifying reference gene primers. Some clones are missing from TCRdb's copy, which holds only in-frame ones; the method was immunoSEQ multiplex PCR. V, J and clone size are those of that table, while D and trimming were read from the DNA. The sample holds about 130,000 clones, roughly 83% seen once. The data were obtained in a study of blood T cell repertoires in COVID-19. Overall study context: Donors in the United States, Italy and Spain gave samples during acute or convalescent COVID-19. Sources were T cells, B-cell-depleted T cells, or PBMCs; the material itself was cDNA or gDNA.

Trimming took 2 bases from V and 2 from J, leaving 18 bases between them. CDR1 is MNHEY and CDR2 is SMNVEV in the germline V gene (reference sequence). The CDR3 runs to 17 residues. The chain has TRBV27 and TRBJ1-1, with D tentatively TRBD1 (5 bases). The TCR originated in a woman aged 50 to 65 with acute or convalescent COVID-19. The sequenced sample was peripheral blood. DNA of the CDR3: TGTGCCAGCAGTTTAAATTTCGGGGGGTCAGTTAACACTGAAGCTTTCTTT. Protein: CASSLNFGGSVNTEAFF.